This entry describes one T cell receptor (beta chain). These data originate in a study of cytotoxic CD8 clonotypes in ibrutinib-treated CLL. Study-wide background: Within the patient group, around 11 were relapsed/refractory and about 15 treatment-naive, and 17 were IGHV unmutated. Responses: about 25 partial, 2 complete; after median approximately 68 months, roughly 15 stayed remitted, roughly 12 progressed.

V was clipped by 2 bases and J by 6 bases, with 17 bases between them. Germline assignment: CDR1 SEHNR and CDR2 FQNEAQ (reference sequence). This CDR3 is 15 amino acids long. Sequenced by immunoSEQ multiplex PCR; TCRdb stores in-frame clones only, minus some. The table has about 200,000 clones, around 72% seen once. J is TRBJ2-7 and V is TRBV7-9, with D perhaps assigned TRBD1 or TRBD2 (6 bases each). The source is a human donor with chronic lymphocytic leukemia. Sequencing was performed on PBMCs, taken after 24 months of ibrutinib treatment. CDR3 bases: TGTGCCAGCAGCTTACTGCCCGGGGGCGCGGCCGAGCAGTACTTC. Amino acid sequence: CASSLLPGGAAEQYF.